This T cell receptor (beta chain) emerged from a study of chemoradiotherapy in HPV16-positive cancers. Across the whole study: Functional T-cell assays on a couple of HPV16-positive patients' cells defined candidate HPV-specific clones and common TCR motifs. The study's findings and limits: Candidate HPV-specific clones and E7-related TCR motifs grew in tumor during treatment. Functional assays defining HPV-specific T cells used only two HPV16-positive patients.

Comments on this clone: The antigen is undetermined.

Method: immunoSEQ multiplex PCR; TCRdb's copy keeps in-frame clones and lacks some. The top ten clones hold under 2.5% of a sample with around 5,000 clones, around 83% of them seen once. Samples were taken several times over chemoradiotherapy. The CDR3 consists of 14 residues. V lost 7 bases to trimming and J lost 3 bases; unmatched junction nucleotides: 6. CDR1 and CDR2 from the germline V gene are SNHLY and FYNNEI. The sequence came from a human donor with HPV-associated anogenital cancer. This sequence joins TRBV2 and TRBJ1-1; 9 nucleotides match TRBD1. Source: tumor tissue, taken from a patient who underwent chemoradiotherapy. The CDR3 nucleotides read TGTGCCAGCATGACCGGACAGGGGTACACTGAAGCTTTCTTT. This codes for CASMTGQGYTEAFF.